This TCR beta chain was observed in a study of shared clonotypes between healthy human individuals. In this sample, this clone turned up once. The protocol was immunoSEQ multiplex PCR, while the TCRdb copy is restricted to in-frame clones and leaves out a portion. Counted here are hundreds of thousands of clones, roughly 80% occurring once; the ten biggest clones make up roughly an eighth. The CDR3 is 16 residues long. V shed 5 bases and J 6 bases; nucleotides not matched to a gene: 13. Germline V CDR1 and CDR2: SGHTA, FQGTGA. The receptor comes from a woman in her 40s in good health. Some clones in this sample may be carry-over from other donors' samples. The chain carries TRBV7-3 and TRBJ2-1; 7 nucleotides align to TRBD2. Sequenced material: PBMCs. The DNA of the CDR3 is TGTGCCAGCAGCCCACATACCGGGACTACCGTCAATGAGCAGTTCTTC. This gives the protein CASSPHTGTTVNEQFF.